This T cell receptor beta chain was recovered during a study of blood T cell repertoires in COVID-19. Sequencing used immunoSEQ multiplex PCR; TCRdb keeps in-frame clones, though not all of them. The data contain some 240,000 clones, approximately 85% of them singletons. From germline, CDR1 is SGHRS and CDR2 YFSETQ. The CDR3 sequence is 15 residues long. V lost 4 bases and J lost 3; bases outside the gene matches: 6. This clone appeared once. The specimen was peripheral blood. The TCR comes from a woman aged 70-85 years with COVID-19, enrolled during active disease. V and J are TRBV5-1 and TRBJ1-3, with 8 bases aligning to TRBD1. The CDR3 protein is CASSGGDRIGNTIYF. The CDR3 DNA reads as TGCGCCAGCAGCGGGGGGGACAGGATTGGAAACACCATATATTTT.